This TCR beta chain was captured by sequencing in a study of T cell changes during pregnancy in multiple sclerosis. Profiling relied on immunoSEQ multiplex PCR, and the TCRdb table lists in-frame clones only, not all of them. The sample records more than 25,000 clones, roughly nine tenths being singletons. This CDR3 has 12 residues. The V gene's germline CDR1 is MNHEY and CDR2 SMNVEV (reference sequence). The V end was cut by 8 bases, the J end by 5 bases, with 10 bases between. The TCR was taken from a female donor with multiple sclerosis, enrolled in a pregnancy study. This specimen consisted of CD8+ T cells from peripheral blood mononuclear cells, obtained before pregnancy. This sequence joins TRBV27 and TRBJ1-5; D is uncertain. CDR3 in amino acids: CASGPGYQPQHF. The DNA of the CDR3 is TGTGCCAGCGGGCCAGGATATCAGCCCCAGCATTTT.